Below, one TCR beta chain is given with its context. What it binds is not known. The CDR3 contains 15 residues. V trimming: 6 bases; J trimming: 8 bases; junction bases outside the gene matches: 8. Germline assignment: CDR1 MDHEN and CDR2 SYDVKM. The sample belongs to a study of response to subunit inactivated influenza vaccine. Study results and caveats: There was a suggestion from the authors that each seasonal influenza vaccination recruits few new T cells.

TCRdb analysed the RT-PCR reads with MiXCR anew, one entry per CDR3 protein. This table holds 650,000 to 800,000 distinct CDR3 sequences, about 14% found once. This sequence joins TRBV28 and TRBJ2-1, with 12 bases identical to TRBD1. The sample in question was PBMCs from blood, obtained 14 days before vaccination. The TCR comes from a man aged 45-65 years who received an inactivated influenza vaccine. CDR3 nucleotides: TGTGCCAGCAGGCTGGGACAGGGGGCTGTAGATGAGCAGTTCTTC. It yields the protein CASRLGQGAVDEQFF.